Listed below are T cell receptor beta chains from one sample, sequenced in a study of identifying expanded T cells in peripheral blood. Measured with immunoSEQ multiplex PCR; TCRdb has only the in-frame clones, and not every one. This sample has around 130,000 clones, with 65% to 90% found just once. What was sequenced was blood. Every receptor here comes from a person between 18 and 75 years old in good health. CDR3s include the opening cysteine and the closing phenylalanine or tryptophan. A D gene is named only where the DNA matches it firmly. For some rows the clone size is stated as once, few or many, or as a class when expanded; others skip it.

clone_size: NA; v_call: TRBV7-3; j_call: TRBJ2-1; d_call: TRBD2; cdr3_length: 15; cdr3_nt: TGTGCCAGCAGCTTACTAGCGGGGGGACCCAATGAGCAGTTCTTC; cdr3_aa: CASSLLAGGPNEQFF
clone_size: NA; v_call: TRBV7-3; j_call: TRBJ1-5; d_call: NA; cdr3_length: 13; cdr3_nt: TGTGCCAGCAGCTTAAATAGCAATCAGCCCCAGCATTTT; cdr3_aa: CASSLNSNQPQHF
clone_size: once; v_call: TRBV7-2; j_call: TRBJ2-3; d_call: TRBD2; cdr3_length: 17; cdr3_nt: TGTGCCAGCAGCCTCGCCGGGACTAGCTATCCCCCAGATACGCAGTATTTT; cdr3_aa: CASSLAGTSYPPDTQYF
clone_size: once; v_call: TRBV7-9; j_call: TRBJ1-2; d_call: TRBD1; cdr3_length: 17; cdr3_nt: TGTGCCAGCAGCCCTAAAAACCGGGACAGGGCCGACTATGGCTACACCTTC; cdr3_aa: CASSPKNRDRADYGYTF
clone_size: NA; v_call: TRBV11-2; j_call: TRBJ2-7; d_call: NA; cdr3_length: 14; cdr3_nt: TGTGCCAGCGGACAGTTTCCGTATGAAGGGGAGCAGTACTTC; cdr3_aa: CASGQFPYEGEQYF
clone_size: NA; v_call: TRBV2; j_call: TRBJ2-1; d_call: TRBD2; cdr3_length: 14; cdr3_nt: TGTGCCAGCAGTGTCCGACTAGCGGAAGGTGAGCAGTTCTTC; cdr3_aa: CASSVRLAEGEQFF
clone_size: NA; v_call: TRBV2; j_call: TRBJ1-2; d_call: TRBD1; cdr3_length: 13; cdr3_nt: TGTGCCAGCAGCGGGACAGGGGTAGAAGGCTACACCTTC; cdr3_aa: CASSGTGVEGYTF
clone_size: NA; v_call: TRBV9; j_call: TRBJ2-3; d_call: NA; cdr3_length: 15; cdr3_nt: TGTGCCAGCAGCGTAGTGGGGGGAACCACAGATACGCAGTATTTT; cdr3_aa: CASSVVGGTTDTQYF
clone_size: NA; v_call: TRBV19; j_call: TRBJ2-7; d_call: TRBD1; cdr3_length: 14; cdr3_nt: TGTGCCAGTAGCTTCGGGACAGACTCCTACGAGCAGTACTTC; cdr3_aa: CASSFGTDSYEQYF
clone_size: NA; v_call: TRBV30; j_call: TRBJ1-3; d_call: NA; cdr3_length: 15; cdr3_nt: TGTGCCTGGAGTATCGCCGGAACCTCTGGAAACACCATATATTTT; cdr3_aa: CAWSIAGTSGNTIYF
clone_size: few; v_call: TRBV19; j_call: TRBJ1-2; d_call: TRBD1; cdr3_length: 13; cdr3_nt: TGTGCCAGTATCGACAGGGCTGGCTATGGCTACACCTTC; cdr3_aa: CASIDRAGYGYTF
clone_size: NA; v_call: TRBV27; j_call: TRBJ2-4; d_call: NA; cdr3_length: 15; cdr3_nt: TGTGCCAGCAGTTTTACGGGAGAGGGCAAAAACATTCAGTACTTC; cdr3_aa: CASSFTGEGKNIQYF
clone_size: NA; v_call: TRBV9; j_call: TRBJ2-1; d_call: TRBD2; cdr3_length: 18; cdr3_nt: TGTGCCAGCAGCGCAGCCCGGACTAGCGGGAGGGTCTACAATGAGCAGTTCTTC; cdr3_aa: CASSAARTSGRVYNEQFF
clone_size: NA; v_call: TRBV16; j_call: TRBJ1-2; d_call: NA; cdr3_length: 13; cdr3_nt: TGTGCCAGCAGAGGCACTATCACTTATGGCTACACCTTC; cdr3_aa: CASRGTITYGYTF
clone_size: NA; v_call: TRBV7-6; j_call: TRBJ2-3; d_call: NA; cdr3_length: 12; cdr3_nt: TGTGCCAGCAGCGTATACACAGATACGCAGTATTTT; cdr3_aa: CASSVYTDTQYF
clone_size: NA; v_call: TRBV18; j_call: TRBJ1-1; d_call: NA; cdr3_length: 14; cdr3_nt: TGTGCCAGCTCACCACGGCAGGAGAACACTGAAGCTTTCTTT; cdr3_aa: CASSPRQENTEAFF
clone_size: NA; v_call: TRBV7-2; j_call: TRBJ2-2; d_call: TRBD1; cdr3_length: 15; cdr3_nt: TGTGCCAGCACCACTTTTACAGGGGAGTCCGGGGAGCTGTTTTTT; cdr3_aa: CASTTFTGESGELFF